The rows below give T cell receptor beta chains drawn from one sample of a study of cytomegalovirus exposure and HLA in healthy donors. Clones were read by immunoSEQ multiplex PCR, and TCRdb kept only the in-frame ones, dropping some. The sample holds around 130,000 clones; roughly 77% are singletons and the top ten take roughly 5.7%. The sample consisted of PBMCs. Receptors were obtained from a man aged 25-45 years in good health and CMV-seronegative. Both conserved end residues are part of each CDR3. A D gene is named only where the DNA matches it firmly.

TRBV29-1	TRBD2	TRBJ2-1	TGCAGCGGCAGCGGGAGGGCCATCAATGAGCAGTTCTTC	CSGSGRAINEQFF
TRBV2	.	TRBJ2-3	TGTGCCAGCAGGCAGATTTCTTCCGATACGCAGTATTTT	CASRQISSDTQYF
TRBV6-6	.	TRBJ1-1	TGTGCCAGCAGTTACTCGACAATCGGCAGGGGAGCTTTCTTT	CASSYSTIGRGAFF
TRBV7-9	.	TRBJ1-6	TGTGCCAGCAGCTCCAATCACAGGGTAACCTATAATTCACCCCTCCACTTT	CASSSNHRVTYNSPLHF
TRBV4-2	TRBD2	TRBJ2-3	TGTGCCAGCAGCCAAGTGCGTCTCTTTAGGGAGGGAGTCACAGGAGATACGCAGTATTTT	CASSQVRLFREGVTGDTQYF
TRBV28	TRBD1	TRBJ2-5	TGTGCCAGCAGAAACTCCGGACAGGACCAAGAGACCCAGTACTTC	CASRNSGQDQETQYF
TRBV5-1	.	TRBJ1-5	TGCGCCAGCAGCCCGGCGGGGGGGCGGCAGCCCCAGCATTTT	CASSPAGGRQPQHF
TRBV27	.	TRBJ1-2	TGTGCCAGCAGTTCAGGGCTACCCTATGGCTACACCTTC	CASSSGLPYGYTF
TRBV5-1	.	TRBJ2-3	TGCGCCAGCAGCTTGGAGACGGGTCCAGATACGCAGTATTTT	CASSLETGPDTQYF
TRBV19	TRBD1	TRBJ1-5	TGTGCCAGTAGTCCTGGGACAGGCAATCAGCCCCAGCATTTT	CASSPGTGNQPQHF
TRBV29-1	TRBD2	TRBJ2-5	TGCAGCGTGGGACTAGCGGGAGAGACCCAGTACTTC	CSVGLAGETQYF
TRBV5-6	.	TRBJ1-3	TGTGCCAGCAGCGCTGGGGACACAACACCCCGCTCTGGAAACACCATATATTTT	CASSAGDTTPRSGNTIYF
TRBV7-9	TRBD1	TRBJ1-4	TGTGCCAGCAGCGACAGGACAGGGTGGAATGAAAAACTGTTTTTT	CASSDRTGWNEKLFF
TRBV25-1	.	TRBJ2-1	TGTGCCAGCAGTGAAACAGGCGTTGAGCAGTTCTTC	CASSETGVEQFF
TRBV4-1	.	TRBJ1-6	TGCGCCAGCAGCCAAAGGCCCTCTAGCTCCTATAATTCACCCCTCCACTTT	CASSQRPSSSYNSPLHF